Presented here are 17 T cell receptor beta chains from one specimen sequenced in a study of T-cell reconstitution after alpha-beta-depleted transplantation in children (dated by TCRdb to the mid-2010s). The library was prepared using PCR. Sequencing relied on an Illumina HiSeq 2500. TCR library preparation used molecular barcoding, with unique molecular identifiers applied to normalize quantification of the TCRbeta repertoire. The public reads were reanalyzed by TCRdb: fastp trimming at Q25, MiXCR alignment, in-frame beta chains only. CDR3 protein duplicates are merged, each entry listing the most common genes and DNA. Here the sample has approximately 250,000 distinct CDR3 sequences; approximately 9.9% occur a single time. About 5.4% of the sample lies in the top ten. This specimen consisted of PBMCs from the stem cell graft donor, obtained from the stem cell graft. These receptors originate from a human donor who donated a stem cell graft to a child with SCID.

This clonotype was found many times. This rearrangement joins TRBV12-3 or TRBV12-4 to TRBJ1-2, with D possibly TRBD1 on 5 matching bases. V was trimmed by 7 bases and J by 3 bases, leaving 15 bases between them. CDR3 size: 14 residues. This CDR3 is CASTPGTGDYGYTF. The CDR3 DNA sequence: TGTGCCAGCACCCCCGGGACGGGAGACTATGGCTACACCTTC.

The chain recombines TRBV4-2 with TRBJ1-2; D is undetermined. The V and J ends lost 1 base and 3 bases respectively, with 18 bases between them. Germline V gene lookup returns CDR1 LGHNA and CDR2 YNFKEQ. CDR3 length equals 17 residues. The CDR3 loop reads CASSQVGLRLGDYGYTF. The DNA of the CDR3 is TGTGCCAGCAGCCAAGTAGGACTACGCCTCGGGGACTATGGCTACACCTTC.

This clonotype was counted many times. This rearrangement joins TRBV20-1 to TRBJ1-5; D not resolved. The CDR3 is 13 residues long. Trimming left V 3 bases short and J 6 bases short, with 12 bases between. CDR1 and CDR2 from the germline V gene are DFQATT and SNEGSKA (reference sequence). The DNA of the CDR3 is TGCAGTGCTAGTTTAAAGGCCTCTCAGCCCCAGCATTTT. It is translated as CSASLKASQPQHF.

The chain links TRBV7-2 to TRBJ1-4; weak D call: TRBD1 (6 bases). Deletions cut 3 bases from V and 7 bases from J, with 15 bases between. Germline V gene data show CDR1 as SGHTA and CDR2 as FQGNSA. The CDR3 spans 15 residues. CDR3 protein: CASSFSGAEGEKLFF. The CDR3 region has the DNA TGTGCCAGCAGCTTCTCGGGGGCGGAGGGTGAAAAACTGTTTTTT.

This CDR3 is CASSLSSQGWLTEAFF. CDR3 coding DNA: TGTGCCAGCAGCCTCTCCTCCCAGGGTTGGTTGACTGAAGCTTTCTTT. V usage is TRBV12-3 or TRBV12-4 and J usage is TRBJ1-1; tentatively, D is TRBD1 (5 bases). The CDR3 spans 16 residues. V gave up 6 bases and J gave up 5 bases, with 22 bases separating them.

This clonotype has a count of ten or more. The rearrangement uses TRBV6-2 or TRBV6-3 and TRBJ1-1; tentative D call: TRBD1 (6 bases). The germline CDR1 and CDR2 sequences are MNHEY and SVGEGT. The V and J ends lost 6 bases and 0 bases respectively, with 17 bases between them. The CDR3 totals 16 residues. The DNA of the CDR3 is TGTGCCAGCAGCCCCGGGACACATAGGATGAACACTGAAGCTTTCTTT. Translation: CASSPGTHRMNTEAFF.

This clonotype was recorded many times. The V and J genes are TRBV5-1 and TRBJ2-1, with D perhaps TRBD1 or TRBD2 (6 bases each). From germline, CDR1 is SGHRS and CDR2 YFSETQ. The CDR3 runs to 17 residues. V dropped 1 base and J dropped 7 bases, with 21 bases sitting between them. The CDR3 is CASSLLEGERGPNEQFF. The CDR3 nucleotides read TGCGCCAGCAGCTTGTTGGAGGGGGAGAGGGGACCGAATGAGCAGTTCTTC.

This clonotype turned up a few times. The chain has TRBV18 and TRBJ2-7; D unresolved. Looked up from germline, CDR1 is KGHSH and CDR2 is LQKENI. The CDR3 is made up of 14 amino acids. The V end lost 5 bases, the J end lost 0 bases, and 11 bases lay between the germline ends. CDR3 protein: CASSADALSYEQYF. The CDR3 region has the DNA TGTGCCAGCTCAGCCGACGCTCTCTCCTACGAGCAGTACTTC.

This clonotype was observed many times. DNA of the CDR3: TGTGCCAGCAGCTGGGGGGCGGGGGGCTACTACAATGAGCAGTTCTTC. This sequence encodes CASSWGAGGYYNEQFF. The chain has TRBV7-2 and TRBJ2-1; 8 bases match TRBD2. Germline trimming cut 4 bases from V and 3 bases from J; bases unmatched to any gene: 8. The CDR3 spans 16 residues. Germline values: CDR1 SGHTA, CDR2 FQGNSA.

This clonotype was detected many times. The chain uses TRBV5-1 and TRBJ2-7; no clear D. Trimming shortened V by 4 bases and J by 3 bases, and 11 bases separated the two germline ends. There are 13 residues in the CDR3. The germline gives CDR1 SGHRS, CDR2 YFSETQ. CDR3 sequence reads: CASSHPLSYEQYF. CDR3 bases: TGCGCCAGCAGCCACCCTCTGAGCTACGAGCAGTACTTC.

This clonotype was observed a handful of times. This sequence joins TRBV5-1 and TRBJ1-3, with TRBD1 matching 9 bases. Looked up from germline, CDR1 is SGHRS and CDR2 is YFSETQ. V was pared by 0 bases and J by 0 bases, with 7 bases of the junction left unmatched. There are 18 residues in the CDR3. CDR3 amino acids: CASSLAGQGPRSGNTIYF. In nucleotides, the CDR3 is TGCGCCAGCAGCTTGGCCGGACAGGGGCCGCGCTCTGGAAACACCATATATTTT.

This clonotype was picked up many times. The gene calls are TRBV6-1 and TRBJ1-3; D gene ambiguous. V was cut by 6 bases and J by 0 bases, with 9 bases left in between. The CDR3 loop spans 14 amino acids. The germline V gene encodes CDR1 MNHNS and CDR2 SASEGT. The CDR3 nucleotides read TGTGCCAGCAGCGGACCGAGCTCTGGAAACACCATATATTTT. Amino acids: CASSGPSSGNTIYF.

This clonotype showed up many times. CDR3 coding DNA: TGCAGCGTTGAAGCCCCGGCCTTAGCTAACTATGGCTACACCTTC. It encodes CSVEAPALANYGYTF. The chain combines TRBV29-1 with TRBJ1-2; D call uncertain. Germline CDR1 SQVTM, CDR2 ANQGSEA. The V gene lost 1 base and the J gene lost 0 bases, with 12 bases spanning the gap. The CDR3 runs 15 residues.

This rearrangement joins TRBV2 to TRBJ1-3; D ambiguous. The CDR3 contains 17 residues. Trimming removed 4 bases at V and 2 bases at J, with 18 bases between. Germline CDR1 SNHLY, CDR2 FYNNEI. In nucleotides, the CDR3 is TGTGCCAGCAGTGCCTTCGGTCAGCTCCGGACTGGAAACACCATATATTTT. Translating it yields CASSAFGQLRTGNTIYF.

This clonotype was seen a few times. V is TRBV20-1 and J is TRBJ1-2; possibly TRBD1 for D (6 bases). Trimming left V 6 bases short and J 5 bases short, with 16 bases between. The germline V gene encodes CDR1 DFQATT and CDR2 SNEGSKA (reference sequence). CDR3 length equals 13 residues. CDR3 DNA: TGCAGTGCCCTATTGGGGGGGGCGTATGGCTACACCTTC. This gives the protein CSALLGGAYGYTF.

This clonotype showed up many times. The V and J genes are TRBV12-3 or TRBV12-4 and TRBJ1-1, with a possible D match to TRBD1 (5 bases). The CDR3 consists of 15 residues. Trimming pared 1 base from V and 1 base from J, leaving 10 bases between. Here the CDR3 reads CASSLGARENTEAFF. DNA for the CDR3: TGTGCCAGCAGTTTAGGGGCCAGGGAGAACACTGAAGCTTTCTTT.

Worth noting for this clonotype: A much larger clone differs by one base, so this may be a read error. The CDR3 spells CSVDWEQQETLYF. CDR3 nucleotides: TGCAGCGTTGACTGGGAACAACAAGAGACCCTGTACTTC. The chain combines TRBV29-1 with TRBJ2-5; D ambiguous. Germline V gives CDR1 SQVTM, CDR2 ANQGSEA. The CDR3 has 13 residues.